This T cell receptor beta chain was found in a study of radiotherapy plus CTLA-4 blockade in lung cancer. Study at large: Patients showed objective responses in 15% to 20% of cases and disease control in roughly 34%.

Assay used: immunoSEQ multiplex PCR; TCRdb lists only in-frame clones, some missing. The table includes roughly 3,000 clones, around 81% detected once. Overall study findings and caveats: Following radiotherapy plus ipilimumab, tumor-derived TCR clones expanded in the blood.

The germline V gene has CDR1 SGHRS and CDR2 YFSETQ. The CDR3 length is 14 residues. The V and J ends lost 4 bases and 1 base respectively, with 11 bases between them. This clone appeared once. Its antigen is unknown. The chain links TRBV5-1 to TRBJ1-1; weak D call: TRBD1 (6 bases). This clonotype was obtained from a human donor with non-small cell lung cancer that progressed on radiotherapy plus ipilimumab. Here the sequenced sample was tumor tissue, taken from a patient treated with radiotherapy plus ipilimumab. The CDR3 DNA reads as TGCGCCAGCAGCCTCGTGGGGGCGAACACTGAAGCTTTCTTT. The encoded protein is CASSLVGANTEAFF.